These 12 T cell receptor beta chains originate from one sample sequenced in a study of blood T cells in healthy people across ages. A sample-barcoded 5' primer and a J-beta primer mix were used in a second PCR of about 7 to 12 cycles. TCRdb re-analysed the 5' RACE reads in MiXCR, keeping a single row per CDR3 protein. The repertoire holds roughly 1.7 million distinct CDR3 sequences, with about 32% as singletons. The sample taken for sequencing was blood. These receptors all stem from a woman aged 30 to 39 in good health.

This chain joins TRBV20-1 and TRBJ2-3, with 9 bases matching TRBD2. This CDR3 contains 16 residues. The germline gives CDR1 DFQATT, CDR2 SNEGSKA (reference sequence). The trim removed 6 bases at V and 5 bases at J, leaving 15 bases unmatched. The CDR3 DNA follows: TGCAGTGCCGCCGTACTCGGACTAGCGTTAGGAGATACGCAGTATTTT. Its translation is CSAAVLGLALGDTQYF.

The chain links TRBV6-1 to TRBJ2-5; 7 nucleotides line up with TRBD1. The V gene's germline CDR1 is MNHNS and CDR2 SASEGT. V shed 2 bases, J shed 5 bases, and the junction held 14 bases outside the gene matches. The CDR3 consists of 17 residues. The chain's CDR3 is CASSESRAWQGVETQYF. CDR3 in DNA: TGTGCCAGCAGTGAATCACGCGCGTGGCAGGGGGTTGAGACCCAGTACTTC.

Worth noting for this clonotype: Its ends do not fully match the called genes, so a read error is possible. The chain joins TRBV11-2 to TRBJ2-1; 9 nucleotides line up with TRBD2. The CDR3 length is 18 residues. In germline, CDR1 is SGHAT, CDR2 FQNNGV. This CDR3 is CASSQLEASGMVYNEQSF. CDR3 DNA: TGTGCCAGTTCCCAGCTTGAGGCTAGCGGGATGGTCTACAATGAGCAGTCCTTC.

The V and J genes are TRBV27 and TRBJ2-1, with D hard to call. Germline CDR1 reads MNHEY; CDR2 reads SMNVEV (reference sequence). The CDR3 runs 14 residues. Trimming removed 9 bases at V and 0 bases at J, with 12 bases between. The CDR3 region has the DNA TGTGCCAGAGACCGGGCGGCCTCCTACAATGAGCAGTTCTTC. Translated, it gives CARDRAASYNEQFF.

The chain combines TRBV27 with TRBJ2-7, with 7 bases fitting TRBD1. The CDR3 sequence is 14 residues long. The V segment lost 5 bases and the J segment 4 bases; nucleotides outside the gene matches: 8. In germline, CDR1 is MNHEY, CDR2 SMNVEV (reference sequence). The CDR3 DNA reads TGTGCCAGCAGTGAAAGGCAGGGGGTGTACGAGCAGTACTTC. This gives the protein CASSERQGVYEQYF.

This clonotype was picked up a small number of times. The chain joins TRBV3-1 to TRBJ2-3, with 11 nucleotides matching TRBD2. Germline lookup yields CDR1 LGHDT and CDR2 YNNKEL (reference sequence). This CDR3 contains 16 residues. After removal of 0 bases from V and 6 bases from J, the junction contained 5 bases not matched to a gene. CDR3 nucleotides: TGTGCCAGCAGCCAAGATAGACTAGCGGGGTGGGATACGCAGTATTTT. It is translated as CASSQDRLAGWDTQYF.

The CDR3 loop reads CASSDQGQGNQQPQHF. The CDR3 DNA follows: TGTGCCAGCAGCGACCAGGGACAGGGGAATCAGCAGCCCCAGCATTTT. The J gene is TRBJ1-5, the V gene TRBV7-8, with TRBD1 matching over 10 bases. CDR3 length: 16 amino acids. Germline values: CDR1 SGHVS, CDR2 FQNEAQ. J lost 7 bases, V lost 5 bases, and 11 bases had no gene match.

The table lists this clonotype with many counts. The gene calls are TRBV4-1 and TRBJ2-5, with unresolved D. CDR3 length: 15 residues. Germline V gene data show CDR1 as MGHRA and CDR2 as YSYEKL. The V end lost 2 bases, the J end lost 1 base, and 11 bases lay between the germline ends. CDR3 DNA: TGCGCCAGCAGCCAAATTCTGAGGATCCAAGAGACCCAGTACTTC. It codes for CASSQILRIQETQYF.

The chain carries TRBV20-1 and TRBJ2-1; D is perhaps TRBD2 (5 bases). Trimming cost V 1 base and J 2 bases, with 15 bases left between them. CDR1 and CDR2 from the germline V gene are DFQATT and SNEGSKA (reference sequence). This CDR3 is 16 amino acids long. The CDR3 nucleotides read TGCAGTGCTAGAGCAGAACGGGGTAGGGCCTACAATGAGCAGTTCTTC. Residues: CSARAERGRAYNEQFF.

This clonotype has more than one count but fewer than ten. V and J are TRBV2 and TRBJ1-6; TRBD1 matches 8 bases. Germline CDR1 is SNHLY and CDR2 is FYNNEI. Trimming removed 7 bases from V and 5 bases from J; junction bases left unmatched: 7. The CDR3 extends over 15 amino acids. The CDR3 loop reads CASTPGGKNNSPLHF. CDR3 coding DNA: TGTGCCAGCACCCCAGGGGGCAAGAATAATTCACCCCTCCACTTT.

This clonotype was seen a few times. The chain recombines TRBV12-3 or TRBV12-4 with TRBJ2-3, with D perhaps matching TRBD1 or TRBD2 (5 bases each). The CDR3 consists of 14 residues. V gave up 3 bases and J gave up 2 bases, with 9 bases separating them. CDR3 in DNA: TGTGCCAGCAGTTTGGGGGTGGTCACAGATACGCAGTATTTT. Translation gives CASSLGVVTDTQYF.

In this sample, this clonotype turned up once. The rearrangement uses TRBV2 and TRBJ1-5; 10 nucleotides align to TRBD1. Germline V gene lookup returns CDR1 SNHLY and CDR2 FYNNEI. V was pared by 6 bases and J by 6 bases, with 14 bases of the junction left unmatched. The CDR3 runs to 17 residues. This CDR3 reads CASSYGTGVPNGQPQHF. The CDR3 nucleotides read TGTGCCAGCAGCTACGGGACAGGGGTACCGAACGGTCAGCCCCAGCATTTT.